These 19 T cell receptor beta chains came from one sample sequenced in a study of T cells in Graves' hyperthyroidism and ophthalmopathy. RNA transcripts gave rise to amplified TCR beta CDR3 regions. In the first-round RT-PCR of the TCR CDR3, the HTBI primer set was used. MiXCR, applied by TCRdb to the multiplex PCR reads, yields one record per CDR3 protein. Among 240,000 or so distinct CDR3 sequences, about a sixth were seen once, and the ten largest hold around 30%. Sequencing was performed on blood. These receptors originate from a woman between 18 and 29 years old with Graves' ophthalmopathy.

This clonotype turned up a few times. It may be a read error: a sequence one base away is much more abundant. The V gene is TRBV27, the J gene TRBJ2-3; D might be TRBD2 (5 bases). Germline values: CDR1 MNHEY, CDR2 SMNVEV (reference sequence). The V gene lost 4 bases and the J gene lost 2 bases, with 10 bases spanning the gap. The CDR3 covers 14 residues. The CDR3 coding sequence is TGTGCCAGCAGTTCGGGGAGTGACACAGATACGCAGTATTTT. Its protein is CASSSGSDTDTQYF.

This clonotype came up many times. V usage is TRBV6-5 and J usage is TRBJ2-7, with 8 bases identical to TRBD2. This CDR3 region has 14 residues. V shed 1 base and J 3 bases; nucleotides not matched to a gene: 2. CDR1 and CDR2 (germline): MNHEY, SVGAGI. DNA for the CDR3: TGTGCCAGCAGTTACTGGCGGGAGGACTACGAGCAGTACTTC. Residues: CASSYWREDYEQYF.

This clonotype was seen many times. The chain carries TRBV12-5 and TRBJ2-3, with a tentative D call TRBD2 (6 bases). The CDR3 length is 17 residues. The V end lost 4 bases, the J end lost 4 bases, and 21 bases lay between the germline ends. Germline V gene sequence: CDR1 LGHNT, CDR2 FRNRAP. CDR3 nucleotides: TGTGCTAGTGGTTGGGGGGACCGGGACGGCATATCAGATACGCAGTATTTT. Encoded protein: CASGWGDRDGISDTQYF.

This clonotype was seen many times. CDR3 region: CASSLRTSGYTGELFF. CDR3 in DNA: TGTGCCAGCAGCTTGCGGACTAGCGGATACACCGGGGAGCTGTTTTTT. This chain joins TRBV11-3 and TRBJ2-2, with 10 positions matching TRBD2. Germline values: CDR1 SGHNT, CDR2 YENEEA. Germline trimming cut 3 bases from V and 3 bases from J; bases unmatched to any gene: 4. CDR3 length equals 16 residues.

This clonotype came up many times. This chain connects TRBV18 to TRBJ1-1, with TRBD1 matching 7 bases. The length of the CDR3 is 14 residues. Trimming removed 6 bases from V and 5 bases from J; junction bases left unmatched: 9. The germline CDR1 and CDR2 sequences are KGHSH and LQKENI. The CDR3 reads CASSPTGTGTEAFF. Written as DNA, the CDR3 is TGTGCCAGCTCTCCGACAGGGACGGGGACTGAAGCTTTCTTT. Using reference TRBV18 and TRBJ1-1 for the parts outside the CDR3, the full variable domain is NAGVMQNPRHLVRRRGQEARLRCSPMKGHSHVYWYRQLPEEGLKFMVYLQKENIIDESGMPKERFSAEFPKEGPSILRIQQVVRGDSAAYFCASSPTGTGTEAFFGQGTRLTVV.

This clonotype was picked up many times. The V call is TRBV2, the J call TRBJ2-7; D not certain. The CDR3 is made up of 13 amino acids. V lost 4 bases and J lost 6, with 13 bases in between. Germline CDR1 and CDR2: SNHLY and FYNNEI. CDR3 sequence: CASSGSVRPEQYF. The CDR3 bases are TGTGCCAGCAGTGGATCAGTTCGGCCCGAGCAGTACTTC.

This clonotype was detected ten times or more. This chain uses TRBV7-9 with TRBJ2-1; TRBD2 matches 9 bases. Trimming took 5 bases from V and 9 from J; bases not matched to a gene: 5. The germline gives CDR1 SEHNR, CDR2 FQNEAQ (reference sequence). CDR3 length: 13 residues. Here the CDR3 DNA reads TGTGCCAGCAGCGCGGGAGGGCCGGGTGAGCAGTTCTTC. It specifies CASSAGGPGEQFF.

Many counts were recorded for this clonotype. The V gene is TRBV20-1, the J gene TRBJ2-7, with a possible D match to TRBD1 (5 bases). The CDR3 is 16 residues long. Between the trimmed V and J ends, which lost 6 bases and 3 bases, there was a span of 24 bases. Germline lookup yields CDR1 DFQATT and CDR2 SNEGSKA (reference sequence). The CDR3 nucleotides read TGCAGTGCCACTGGGGTGGGGCAGGGCCCTTACTACGAGCAGTACTTC. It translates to CSATGVGQGPYYEQYF.

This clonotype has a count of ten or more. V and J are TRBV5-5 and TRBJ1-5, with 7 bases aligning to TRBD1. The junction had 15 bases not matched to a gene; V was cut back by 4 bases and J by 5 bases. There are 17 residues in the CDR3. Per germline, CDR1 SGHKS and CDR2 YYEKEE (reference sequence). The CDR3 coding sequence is TGTGCCAGCAGCCTAACTCCCTCCGTAACAGGGGATCAGCCCCAGCATTTT. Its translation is CASSLTPSVTGDQPQHF. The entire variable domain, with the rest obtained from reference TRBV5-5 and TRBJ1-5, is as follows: DAGVTQSPTHLIKTRGQQVTLRCSPISGHKSVSWYQQVLGQGPQFIFQYYEKEERGRGNFPDRFSARQFPNYSSELNVNALLLGDSALYLCASSLTPSVTGDQPQHFGDGTRLSIL.

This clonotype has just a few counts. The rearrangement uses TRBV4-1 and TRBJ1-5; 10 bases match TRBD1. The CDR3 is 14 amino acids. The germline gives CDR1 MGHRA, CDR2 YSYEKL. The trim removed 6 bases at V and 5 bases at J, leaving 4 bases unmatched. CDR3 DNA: TGCGCCAGCAGGGCGACAGGGGGCGATCAGCCCCAGCATTTT. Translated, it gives CASRATGGDQPQHF.

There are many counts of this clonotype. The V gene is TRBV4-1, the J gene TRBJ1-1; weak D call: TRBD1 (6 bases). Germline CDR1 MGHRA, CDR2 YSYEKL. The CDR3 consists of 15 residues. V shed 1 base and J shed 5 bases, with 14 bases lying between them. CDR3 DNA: TGCGCCAGCAGCCAAGTTTTTACAGGGCGAACTGAAGCTTTCTTT. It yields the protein CASSQVFTGRTEAFF.

The CDR3 protein is CASSTLAGGGTGASSGTDTQYF. In nucleotides, the CDR3 is TGTGCCAGCAGCACCCTAGCGGGAGGAGGGACAGGGGCATCTAGCGGCACAGATACGCAGTATTTT. The V gene is TRBV7-2, the J gene TRBJ2-3; possible D gene TRBD2, 11 bases. Trimming removed 5 bases at V and 1 base at J, with 34 bases between. The germline V gene has CDR1 SGHTA and CDR2 FQGNSA. The CDR3 totals 22 residues.

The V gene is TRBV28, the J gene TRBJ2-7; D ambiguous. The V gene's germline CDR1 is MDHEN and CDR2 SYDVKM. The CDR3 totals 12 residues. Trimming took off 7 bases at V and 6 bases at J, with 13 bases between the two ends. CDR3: CASTLGLSEQYF. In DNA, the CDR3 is TGTGCCAGCACCCTGGGCCTTTCCGAGCAGTACTTC.

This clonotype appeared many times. This chain's CDR3 is CASSRRDTEAFF. The CDR3 DNA reads TGTGCCAGCAGCCGCCGGGACACTGAAGCTTTCTTT. The rearrangement uses TRBV2 and TRBJ1-1; D not certain. The CDR3 covers 12 residues. V lost 6 bases to trimming and J lost 3 bases, with 8 bases between them. Germline V gene data show CDR1 as SNHLY and CDR2 as FYNNEI.

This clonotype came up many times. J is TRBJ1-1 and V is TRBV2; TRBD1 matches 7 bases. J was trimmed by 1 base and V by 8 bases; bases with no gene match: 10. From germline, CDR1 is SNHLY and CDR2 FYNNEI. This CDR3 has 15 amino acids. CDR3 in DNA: TGTGCCAGCGGACAGGAAAACACTGGGAACACTGAAGCTTTCTTT. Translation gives CASGQENTGNTEAFF.

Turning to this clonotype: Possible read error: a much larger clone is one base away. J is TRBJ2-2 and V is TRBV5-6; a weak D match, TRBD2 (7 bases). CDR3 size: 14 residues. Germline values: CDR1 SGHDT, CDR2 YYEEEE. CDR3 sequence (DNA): TGTGCCGGCAGCTTGGGCGGGGGCCACGGGGAGCTGTTTTTT. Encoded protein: CAGSLGGGHGELFF.

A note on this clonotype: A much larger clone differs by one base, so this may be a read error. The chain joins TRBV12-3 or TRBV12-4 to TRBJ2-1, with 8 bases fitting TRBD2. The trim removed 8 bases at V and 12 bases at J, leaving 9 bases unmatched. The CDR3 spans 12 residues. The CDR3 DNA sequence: TGTGCCAGCTACGGGAGGGAAGGTGGGCAGTTCTTC. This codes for CASYGREGGQFF.

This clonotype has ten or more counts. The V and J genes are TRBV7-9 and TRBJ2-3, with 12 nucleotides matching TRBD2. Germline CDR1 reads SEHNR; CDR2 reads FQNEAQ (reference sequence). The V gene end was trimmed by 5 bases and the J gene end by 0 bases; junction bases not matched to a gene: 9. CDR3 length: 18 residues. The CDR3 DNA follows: TGTGCCAGCAGCACCCCTAGCGGGGGGGGGTCTAGCACAGATACGCAGTATTTT. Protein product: CASSTPSGGGSSTDTQYF.

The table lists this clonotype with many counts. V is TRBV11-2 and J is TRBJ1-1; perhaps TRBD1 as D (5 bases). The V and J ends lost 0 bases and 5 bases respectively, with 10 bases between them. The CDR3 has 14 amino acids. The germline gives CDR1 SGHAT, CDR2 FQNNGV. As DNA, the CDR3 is TGTGCCAGCAGCTTAGAGACAGTATGGACTGAAGCTTTCTTT. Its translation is CASSLETVWTEAFF.